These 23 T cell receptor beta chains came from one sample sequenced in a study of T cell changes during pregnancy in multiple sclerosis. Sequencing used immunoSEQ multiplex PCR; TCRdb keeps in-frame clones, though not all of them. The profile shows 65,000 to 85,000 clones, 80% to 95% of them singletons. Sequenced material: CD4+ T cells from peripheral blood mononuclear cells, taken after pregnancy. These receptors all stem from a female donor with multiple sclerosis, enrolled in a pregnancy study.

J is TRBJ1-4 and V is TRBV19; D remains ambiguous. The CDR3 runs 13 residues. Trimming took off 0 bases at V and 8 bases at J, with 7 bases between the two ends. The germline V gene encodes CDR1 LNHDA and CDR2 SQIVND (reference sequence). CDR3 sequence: CASSIDRSEKLFF. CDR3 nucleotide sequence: TGTGCCAGTAGTATAGATCGGTCCGAAAAACTGTTTTTT.

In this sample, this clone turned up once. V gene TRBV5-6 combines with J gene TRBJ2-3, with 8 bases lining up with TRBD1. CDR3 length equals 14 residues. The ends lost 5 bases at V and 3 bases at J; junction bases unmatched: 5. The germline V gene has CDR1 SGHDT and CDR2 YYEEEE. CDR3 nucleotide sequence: TGTGCCAGCAGGTGGACAGGGAGAACAGATACGCAGTATTTT. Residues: CASRWTGRTDTQYF.

The CDR3 is CAWTPLPNTGELFF. For the CDR3, the DNA is TGTGCCTGGACGCCACTACCGAACACCGGGGAGCTGTTTTTT. The chain links TRBV30 to TRBJ2-2; D call uncertain. The CDR3 length is 14 residues. V was shortened by 4 bases and J by 0 bases, with 9 bases between the two germline ends. Looked up from germline, CDR1 is GTSNPN and CDR2 is SVGIG (reference sequence).

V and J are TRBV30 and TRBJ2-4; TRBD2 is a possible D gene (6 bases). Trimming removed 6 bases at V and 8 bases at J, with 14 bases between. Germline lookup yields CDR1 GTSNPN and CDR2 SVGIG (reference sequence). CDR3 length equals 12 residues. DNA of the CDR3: TGTGCCTGTAGGGGAGGAGCGGACATTCAGTACTTC. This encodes CACRGGADIQYF. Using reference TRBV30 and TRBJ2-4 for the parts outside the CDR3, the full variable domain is SQTIHQWPATLVQPVGSPLSLECTVEGTSNPNLYWYRQAAGRGLQLLFYSVGIGQISSEVPQNLSASRPQDRQFILSSKKLLLSDSGFYLCACRGGADIQYFGAGTRLSVL.

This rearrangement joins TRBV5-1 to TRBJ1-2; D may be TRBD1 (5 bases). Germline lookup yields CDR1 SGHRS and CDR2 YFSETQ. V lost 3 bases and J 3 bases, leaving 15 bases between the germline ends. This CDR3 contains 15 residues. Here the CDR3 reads CASSSSRGGDYGYTF. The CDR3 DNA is TGCGCCAGCAGCTCCTCGCGTGGGGGGGACTATGGCTACACCTTC.

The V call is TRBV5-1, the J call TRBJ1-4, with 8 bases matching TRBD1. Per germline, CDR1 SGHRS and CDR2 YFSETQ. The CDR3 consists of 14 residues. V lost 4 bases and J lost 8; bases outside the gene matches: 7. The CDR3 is CASSPDRGGEKLFF. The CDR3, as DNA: TGCGCCAGCAGCCCAGACAGGGGAGGCGAAAAACTGTTTTTT.

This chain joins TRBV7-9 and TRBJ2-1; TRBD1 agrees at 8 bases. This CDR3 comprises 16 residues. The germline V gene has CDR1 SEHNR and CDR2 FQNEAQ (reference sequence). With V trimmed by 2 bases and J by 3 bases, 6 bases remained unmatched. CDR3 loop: CASSLRRQGNYNEQFF. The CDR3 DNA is TGTGCCAGCAGCTTACGGCGACAGGGGAACTACAATGAGCAGTTCTTC.

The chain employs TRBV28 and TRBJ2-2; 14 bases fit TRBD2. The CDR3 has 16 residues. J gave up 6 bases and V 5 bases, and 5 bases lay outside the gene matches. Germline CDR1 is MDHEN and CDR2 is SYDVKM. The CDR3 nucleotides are TGTGCCAGCAGTAAAAGACTAGCGGGAGGGTCCGGGGAGCTGTTTTTT. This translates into CASSKRLAGGSGELFF.

CDR3 in amino acids: CASSVGGGLIYEQYF. DNA of the CDR3: TGTGCCAGCAGCGTAGGGGGGGGGTTAATCTACGAGCAGTACTTC. The genes are TRBV9 and TRBJ2-7; 7 bases map to TRBD2. After removal of 0 bases from V and 3 bases from J, the junction contained 6 bases not matched to a gene. The CDR3 is 15 residues long. Germline CDR1 and CDR2: SGDLS and YYNGEE.

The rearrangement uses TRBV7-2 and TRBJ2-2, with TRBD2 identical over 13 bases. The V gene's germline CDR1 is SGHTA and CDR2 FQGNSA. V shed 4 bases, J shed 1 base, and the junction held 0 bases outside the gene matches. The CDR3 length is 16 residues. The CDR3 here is CASSWTSGGNTGELFF. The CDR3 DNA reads TGTGCCAGCAGCTGGACTAGCGGGGGGAACACCGGGGAGCTGTTTTTT.

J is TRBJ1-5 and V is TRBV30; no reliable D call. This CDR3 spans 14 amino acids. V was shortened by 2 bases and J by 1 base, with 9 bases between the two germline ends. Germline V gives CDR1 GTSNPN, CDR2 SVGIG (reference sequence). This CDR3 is CAWSFGLSNQPQHF. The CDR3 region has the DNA TGTGCCTGGAGTTTCGGACTCAGCAATCAGCCCCAGCATTTT. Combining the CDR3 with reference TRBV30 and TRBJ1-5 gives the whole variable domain SQTIHQWPATLVQPVGSPLSLECTVEGTSNPNLYWYRQAAGRGLQLLFYSVGIGQISSEVPQNLSASRPQDRQFILSSKKLLLSDSGFYLCAWSFGLSNQPQHFGDGTRLSIL.

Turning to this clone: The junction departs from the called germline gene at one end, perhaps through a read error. CDR3 nucleotide sequence: TGTGCCAGCAGCTTAGAGGCTAGCGGGGTGGAATTT. The encoded protein is CASSLEASGVEF. This chain joins TRBV7-9 and TRBJ2-2; 9 nucleotides align to TRBD2. Germline V gene lookup returns CDR1 SEHNR and CDR2 FQNEAQ (reference sequence). The CDR3 is 12 residues long.

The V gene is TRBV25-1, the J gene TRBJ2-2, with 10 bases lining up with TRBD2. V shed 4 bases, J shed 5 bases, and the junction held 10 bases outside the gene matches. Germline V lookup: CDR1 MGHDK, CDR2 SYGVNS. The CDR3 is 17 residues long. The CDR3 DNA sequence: TGTGCCAGCAGTGTGAGCGGGAGGGCCGGGGGTACCGGGGAGCTGTTTTTT. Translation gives CASSVSGRAGGTGELFF.

This chain's CDR3 is CASSGGEALPYEQYF. CDR3 DNA sequence: TGTGCCAGCAGTGGAGGGGAGGCCCTCCCCTACGAGCAGTACTTC. The chain joins TRBV28 to TRBJ2-7, with D tentatively TRBD2 (6 bases). The CDR3 spans 15 residues. The V and J ends lost 5 bases and 2 bases respectively, with 16 bases between them. Germline CDR1 and CDR2: MDHEN and SYDVKM.

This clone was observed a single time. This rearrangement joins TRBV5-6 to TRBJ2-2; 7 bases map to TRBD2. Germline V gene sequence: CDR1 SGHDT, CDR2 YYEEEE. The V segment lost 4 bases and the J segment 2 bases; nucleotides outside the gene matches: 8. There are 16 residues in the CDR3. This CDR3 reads CASSPGGGRNTGELFF. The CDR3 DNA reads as TGTGCCAGCAGCCCTGGAGGCGGGAGAAACACCGGGGAGCTGTTTTTT.

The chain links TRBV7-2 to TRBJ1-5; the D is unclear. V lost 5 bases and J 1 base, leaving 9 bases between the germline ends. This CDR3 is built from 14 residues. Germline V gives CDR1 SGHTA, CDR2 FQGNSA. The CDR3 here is CASSPRLSNQPQHF. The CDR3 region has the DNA TGTGCCAGCAGCCCCAGATTGAGCAATCAGCCCCAGCATTTT.

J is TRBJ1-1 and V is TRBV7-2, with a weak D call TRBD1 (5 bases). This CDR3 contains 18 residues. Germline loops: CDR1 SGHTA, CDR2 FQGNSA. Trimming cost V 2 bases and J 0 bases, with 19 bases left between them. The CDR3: CASSLMYPGLPLNTEAFF. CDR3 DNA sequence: TGTGCCAGCAGCTTAATGTATCCGGGACTCCCTTTGAACACTGAAGCTTTCTTT.

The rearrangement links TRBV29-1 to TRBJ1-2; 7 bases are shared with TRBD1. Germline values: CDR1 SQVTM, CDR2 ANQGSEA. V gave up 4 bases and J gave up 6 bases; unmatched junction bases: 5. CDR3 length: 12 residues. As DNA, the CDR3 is TGCAGCGTTGTTGAGACAGGGAATGGCTACACCTTC. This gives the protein CSVVETGNGYTF.

CDR3 coding DNA: TGCGCCAGCAGCTTGGGAGAGGGACAGTTCACAGATACGCAGTATTTT. Translation gives CASSLGEGQFTDTQYF. V gene TRBV5-1 combines with J gene TRBJ2-3; 7 bases are a match to TRBD1. Germline-derived CDR1 and CDR2 are SGHRS and YFSETQ. The length of the CDR3 is 16 residues. The ends lost 0 bases at V and 2 bases at J; junction bases unmatched: 6.

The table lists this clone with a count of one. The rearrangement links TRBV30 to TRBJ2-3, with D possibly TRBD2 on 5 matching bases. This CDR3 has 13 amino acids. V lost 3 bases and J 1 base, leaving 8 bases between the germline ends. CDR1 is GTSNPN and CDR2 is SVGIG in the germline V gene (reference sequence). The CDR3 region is CAWRIGGTDTQYF. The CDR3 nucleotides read TGTGCCTGGAGAATCGGGGGCACAGATACGCAGTATTTT.

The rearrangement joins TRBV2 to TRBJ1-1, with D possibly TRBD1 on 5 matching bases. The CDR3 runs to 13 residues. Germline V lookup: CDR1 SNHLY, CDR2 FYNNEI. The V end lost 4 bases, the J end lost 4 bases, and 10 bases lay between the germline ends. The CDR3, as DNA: TGTGCCAGCAGTGTGACAGTTGGCACTGAAGCTTTCTTT. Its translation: CASSVTVGTEAFF.

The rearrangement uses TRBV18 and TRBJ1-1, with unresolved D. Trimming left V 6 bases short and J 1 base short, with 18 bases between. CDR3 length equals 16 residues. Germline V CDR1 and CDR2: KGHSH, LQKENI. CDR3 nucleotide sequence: TGTGCCAGCTCGCTAACCCGCGGCGGGCAGAACACTGAAGCTTTCTTT. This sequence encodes CASSLTRGGQNTEAFF.

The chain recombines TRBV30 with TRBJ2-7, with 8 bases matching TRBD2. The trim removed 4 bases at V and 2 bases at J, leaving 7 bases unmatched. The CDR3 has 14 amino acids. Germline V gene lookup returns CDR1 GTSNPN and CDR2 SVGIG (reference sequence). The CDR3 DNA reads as TGTGCCTGGATACGGGGGGGGTCACCCTACGAGCAGTACTTC. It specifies CAWIRGGSPYEQYF.